This TCR beta chain was profiled in a study of shared clonotypes between healthy human individuals. Findings and limits, study-wide: Only blood underwent sampling, and tissue repertoires likely differ.

Profiling relied on immunoSEQ multiplex PCR, and the TCRdb table lists in-frame clones only, not all of them. This sample yields under 600,000 clones, of which about 98% are seen a single time; roughly 0.29% belongs to the top ten. Of note for this clone: Its cognate antigen is unknown. Other nucleotide sequences in the sample specify the same CDR3.

CD45RO negativity and positive selection for CCR7 defined naive CD8 cells, a population that excluded terminally differentiated effector memory CD45RA+ cells. Trimming took off 1 base at V and 0 bases at J, with 7 bases between the two ends. Germline CDR1 and CDR2: SGHAT and FQNNGV. The CDR3 totals 14 residues. V usage is TRBV11-2 and J usage is TRBJ2-7; D gene ambiguous. Material for sequencing was naive CD8+ T cells sorted from blood. The TCR comes from a man aged 25 to 40 in good health. The CDR3 loop is CASSLGLGSYEQYF. The CDR3 nucleotides are TGTGCCAGCAGCTTAGGTTTGGGCTCCTACGAGCAGTACTTC. The entire variable domain, with the rest obtained from reference TRBV11-2 and TRBJ2-7, is as follows: EAGVAQSPRYKIIEKRQSVAFWCNPISGHATLYWYQQILGQGPKLLIQFQNNGVVDDSQLPKDRFSAERLKGVDSTLKIQPAKLEDSAVYLCASSLGLGSYEQYFGPGTRLTVT.